This T cell receptor beta chain appears in the sequencing data of a study of beta chain features in type 1 diabetes (dated by TCRdb to 2017 to 2018). Regarding the research as a whole: Mean age, gender distribution, total cell number and subset yield were not different between patients and healthy donors. Across all samples, about 110 million sorted cells were examined, and cell number per subset correlated strongly with RNA yield. In the study, recently diagnosed type 1 diabetes patients and matched healthy donors were compared on the TCRB repertoires of their sorted circulating CD4+ T cell subsets. Whereas all 28 donors provided naive and central memory subsets, regulatory and stem cell-like memory subsets were isolated from just 8 patients and about 8 healthy donors.

This clone has a handful of counts. Its antigen is unknown. Base quality data are lacking; no much larger clone is found one base away. A single peripheral blood draw of about 116 mL on average was collected from each donor into heparinised tubes. A BD FACSAria II and a panel including CD45RO, CCR7, CD25, CD127, CD95 and CD27 were used to sort naive, central memory, regulatory and stem cell-like memory CD4+ T cells. Purity was above 95% for every sorted population. PBMCs were isolated right away by Lymphoprep density gradient centrifugation and were stained directly, without culture. To minimize batch effects, samples were stained and sorted in pairs, one healthy donor with one patient per experiment. The entire isolated RNA was reverse transcribed using the High Capacity cDNA Reverse Transcription Kit, and thus expressed TCRB transcripts were sequenced. Survey-depth immunoSEQ sequencing was performed on stem cell-like memory T cell samples, with an average of roughly 1 million total reads per sample. Sorted cells were lysed in RLT buffer, and RNA was extracted using DNase-treated RNeasy Micro or Mini kits according to cell number. To prevent cross-contamination, each cell subset was processed individually, whereas patient and healthy donor samples were processed jointly. TCRB sequences were amplified from cDNA with the immunoSEQ multiplex PCR, producing 87-bp fragments spanning the CDR3 region. The amplicons were sequenced using the Illumina HiSeq platform. Per the original workflow: PCR bias was computationally corrected using synthetic template baselines, reads within Hamming distance 2 were collapsed, and singletons that could not be merged were discarded. By aligning reads against IMGT, V, D and J genes, CDR3 length, and insertions or deletions at six rearrangement sites were assigned. Within each subset, clonotype counts were normalized to sorted cell number, after which true diversity and Gini coefficients were computed with the tcR R package. The overlap coefficient, calculated on TCRB nucleotide sequences, was used to quantify repertoire sharing. TCRdb mirrors the immuneACCESS table, restricted to in-frame sequences. Some clones are absent from its copies; in checked studies, under half trace to an unresolved V gene, and the reason for the others is unknown. The V and J calls and clone size were taken over from that table, and D and trimming were inferred from the DNA. The sample records approximately 120,000 clones, 30% to 40% of which are singletons. Of the sample, 0.06% to 0.075% is held by the ten largest clones.

The cysteine opens and the phenylalanine closes a CDR3 of 16 amino acids. Left in the record is the CDR3 DNA by itself, 48 bases read in frame from the first base. The junction carries 16 bases between V and J, which are trimmed by 6 bases and 1 base respectively. The CDR1 and CDR2 encoded by the germline V gene are MDHEN and SYDVKM. Overall study results and their limits: Because small numbers of individuals were included in the HLA sub-analyses, any influence of HLA type on TCRB rearrangement was left unresolved. Patients with type 1 diabetes made fewer insertions and deleted more nucleotides at VDJ recombination sites, implying thymic rearrangement abnormalities. Shorter templates might be favored by PCR, yet because patient and control samples were amplified and corrected together, any such skew would affect both groups equally. Naive, central memory and regulatory TCRB repertoires appeared more similar among patients than among healthy donors. Because cDNA was sequenced instead of genomic DNA, activated cells with high expression could be over-represented, although the groups did not differ in activation or CD3 levels. Type 1 diabetes patients showed a moderate but significant shortening of TCRB CDR3 length in all four CD4+ subsets.

The specimen was stem cell memory CD4+ T cells from blood. The cell subset or site label for this specimen denotes: stem cell-like memory CD4+ T cells. This sequence originates from a woman aged 18 to 35 in good health. Rearrangement joined TRBV28 to TRBJ2-1, with a tentative D gene TRBD2 over 6 matching bases. The CDR3 region reads CASSWAGGSSYNEQFF. The nucleotide sequence reads TGTGCCAGCAGCTGGGCTGGGGGGAGTTCCTACAATGAGCAGTTCTTC.